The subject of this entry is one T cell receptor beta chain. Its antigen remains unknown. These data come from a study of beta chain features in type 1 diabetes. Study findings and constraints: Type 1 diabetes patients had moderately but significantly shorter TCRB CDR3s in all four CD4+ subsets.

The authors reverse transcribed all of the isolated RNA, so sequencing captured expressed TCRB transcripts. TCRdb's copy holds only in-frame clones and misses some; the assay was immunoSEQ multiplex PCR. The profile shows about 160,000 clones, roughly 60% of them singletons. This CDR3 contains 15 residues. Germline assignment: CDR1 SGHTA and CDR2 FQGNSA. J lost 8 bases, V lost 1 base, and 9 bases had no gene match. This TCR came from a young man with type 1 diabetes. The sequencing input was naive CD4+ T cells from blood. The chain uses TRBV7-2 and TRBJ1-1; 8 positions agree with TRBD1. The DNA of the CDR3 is TGTGCCAGCAGCTTAGGCGGGACAGGAGTTTCCGAAGCTTTCTTT. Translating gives CASSLGGTGVSEAFF. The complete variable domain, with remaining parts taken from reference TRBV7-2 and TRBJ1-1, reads GAGVSQSPSNKVTEKGKDVELRCDPISGHTALYWYRQSLGQGLEFLIYFQGNSAPDKSGLPSDRFSAERTGGSVSTLTIQRTQQEDSAVYLCASSLGGTGVSEAFFGQGTRLTVV.